A selection of T cell receptor beta chains follows, all from one sample in a study of molecular identifiers for immune sequencing clone quantification. TCRdb independently ran MiXCR on the PCR reads; one entry per CDR3 protein. The sample shows over 600,000 distinct CDR3 sequences, 15% to 20% of them seen only once. The material sequenced was naive CD8+ T cells from blood, with Jurkat cell RNA spiked in. These receptors were taken from a human donor in good health. Some libraries in this study had Jurkat cell RNA spiked in. Each CDR3 is given with its conserved first and last residue. D genes are given only for firm matches. Expanded clones are given a class, and other clones once, few, many or no size at all.

size | J | D | V | CDR3 | DNA
many | TRBJ2-7 | . | TRBV7-9 | CASSFELDEQYF | TGTGCCAGCAGCTTTGAGTTGGACGAGCAGTACTTC
. | TRBJ2-5 | TRBD2 | TRBV6-6 | CASSYPGLGALETQYF | TGTGCCAGCAGTTACCCCGGACTAGGTGCCCTGGAGACCCAGTACTTC
few | TRBJ1-2 | TRBD1 | TRBV14 | CASSPLGQNYGYTF | TGTGCCAGCAGCCCACTGGGACAGAACTATGGCTACACCTTC
many | TRBJ1-1 | . | TRBV20-1 | CSARDLSGNWTEAFF | TGCAGTGCTAGAGATCTGTCGGGGAATTGGACTGAAGCTTTCTTT
few | TRBJ1-6 | . | TRBV11-3 | CASTPYSFSPLHF | TGTGCCAGCACCCCCTACTCTTTTTCACCCCTCCACTTT
. | TRBJ2-5 | TRBD2 | TRBV3-1 | CASSQGLADLETQHF | TGTGCCAGCAGCCAGGGACTAGCGGATTTGGAGACCCAGCACTTC
. | TRBJ2-1 | TRBD2 | TRBV6-2/TRBV6-3 | CASSFAGTSGRNEQFF | TGTGCCAGCAGTTTCGCCGGGACTAGCGGGAGAAATGAGCAGTTCTTC
few | TRBJ1-1 | TRBD1 | TRBV9 | CASSVVTGRGDTEAFF | TGTGCCAGCAGCGTAGTGACAGGGAGGGGGGACACTGAAGCTTTCTTT
many | TRBJ2-1 | TRBD1 | TRBV5-1 | CASSLEGQGALSYNEQFF | TGCGCCAGCAGCTTGGAGGGGCAGGGGGCCCTCTCCTACAATGAGCAGTTCTTC
many | TRBJ2-7 | . | TRBV10-3 | CAISDIDRAYEQYF | TGTGCCATCAGTGATATAGACAGAGCCTACGAGCAGTACTTC
many | TRBJ2-5 | TRBD2 | TRBV11-2 | CASSSTVGTSRLETQYF | TGTGCCAGCAGCTCCACGGTCGGGACTAGCAGGTTGGAGACCCAGTACTTC
many | TRBJ2-7 | . | TRBV6-1 | CASSEDSGSLVYEQYF | TGTGCCAGCAGTGAAGATTCGGGATCGTTAGTCTACGAGCAGTACTTC
many | TRBJ2-3 | TRBD2 | TRBV29-1 | CSVLSGGDSTDTQYF | TGCAGCGTCTTAAGCGGGGGGGATAGCACAGATACGCAGTATTTT
many | TRBJ2-5 | TRBD1 | TRBV30 | CAWSDYRGQETQYF | TGTGCCTGGAGTGACTACAGGGGGCAAGAGACCCAGTACTTC
few | TRBJ2-1 | . | TRBV20-1 | CSAVEQGHEQFF | TGCAGTGCGGTAGAACAGGGCCATGAGCAGTTCTTC
few | TRBJ2-7 | . | TRBV15 | CATSRDSYYEQYF | TGTGCCACCAGCAGAGATAGCTACTACGAGCAGTACTTC
few | TRBJ2-1 | . | TRBV19 | CASSTMTRGRFYEQFF | TGTGCCAGTAGTACAATGACTCGGGGGAGATTCTATGAGCAGTTCTTC
. | TRBJ2-3 | . | TRBV7-9 | CASSPRVMGTDTQYF | TGTGCCAGCAGCCCTAGGGTTATGGGCACAGATACGCAGTATTTC
many | TRBJ1-6 | . | TRBV4-1 | CASSQDNPRVHNSPLHF | TGCGCCAGCAGCCAAGATAACCCCCGGGTACATAATTCACCCCTCCACTTT
few | TRBJ1-1 | TRBD1 | TRBV5-6 | CASSGDSYLDTEAFF | TGTGCCAGCAGCGGGGACAGCTACCTTGACACTGAAGCTTTCTTT
. | TRBJ2-7 | . | TRBV6-1 | CASSEFGPGGYEQYF | TGTGCCAGCAGTGAATTCGGTCCCGGAGGCTACGAGCAGTACTTC
many | TRBJ1-1 | . | TRBV2 | CASRIGQFMNTEAFF | TGTGCCAGCAGGATAGGACAGTTTATGAACACTGAAGCTTTCTTT
many | TRBJ2-3 | TRBD2 | TRBV28 | CASRPPPWTSGRAGADTQYF | TGTGCCAGCAGGCCTCCCCCCTGGACTAGCGGGAGGGCCGGTGCAGATACGCAGTATTTT
. | TRBJ1-5 | . | TRBV30 | CALGSAGYSNQPQHF | TGTGCCCTGGGCAGCGCGGGTTATAGCAATCAGCCCCAGCATTTT
many | TRBJ2-5 | TRBD1 | TRBV4-3 | CASSQDWGQGAETQYF | TGCGCCAGCAGCCAAGATTGGGGACAGGGGGCAGAGACCCAGTACTTC
few | TRBJ2-7 | TRBD1 | TRBV20-1 | CSASVTGVSYEQYF | TGCAGTGCTAGTGTAACAGGGGTCTCCTACGAGCAGTACTTC
. | TRBJ2-1 | TRBD2 | TRBV4-3 | CASSLLAGGPYNEQFF | TGCGCCAGCAGCCTACTAGCGGGGGGGCCTTACAATGAGCAGTTCTTC
. | TRBJ1-5 | . | TRBV27 | CAGSFGNQPQHF | TGTGCCGGCAGTTTCGGAAATCAGCCCCAGCATTTT
many | TRBJ2-3 | TRBD1 | TRBV25-1 | CASRGQGFSSDTQYF | TGTGCCAGCAGGGGACAGGGGTTTTCGTCAGATACGCAGTATTTT
many | TRBJ2-3 | . | TRBV13 | CASRGGATDTQYF | TGTGCCAGCAGAGGGGGGGCAACAGATACGCAGTATTTT
. | TRBJ2-2 | . | TRBV10-1 | CASSESGSLNTGELFF | TGCGCCAGCAGTGAGTCCGGATCCTTGAACACCGGGGAGCTGTTTTTT
few | TRBJ2-2 | . | TRBV6-6 | CASSPGWYTGELFF | TGTGCCAGCAGCCCAGGGTGGTATACCGGGGAGCTGTTTTTT
many | TRBJ2-5 | TRBD2 | TRBV2 | CASSESGEETQYF | TGTGCCAGCAGTGAAAGCGGGGAAGAGACCCAGTACTTC
many | TRBJ1-2 | . | TRBV4-3 | CASSQDSSVSYGYTF | TGCGCCAGCAGCCAAGATTCTTCAGTCTCCTATGGCTACACCTTC
. | TRBJ2-2 | TRBD2 | TRBV6-2/TRBV6-3 | CAGSSQLAGATGELFF | TGTGCCGGCAGTTCCCAGCTAGCGGGAGCCACCGGGGAGCTGTTTTTT
many | TRBJ2-3 | . | TRBV7-9 | CASSSTLDYAALATQYF | TGTGCCAGCAGCTCTACGCTGGACTACGCCGCCCTAGCTACGCAGTATTTT
many | TRBJ1-1 | . | TRBV28 | CASIKGRLLHIGHTEAFF | TGTGCCAGCATCAAGGGTCGGCTTCTCCATATCGGGCACACTGAAGCTTTCTTT
many | TRBJ2-3 | TRBD2 | TRBV9 | CASSVTSGSDTQYF | TGTGCCAGCAGCGTTACTAGCGGGTCAGATACGCAGTATTTT
many | TRBJ1-5 | TRBD1 | TRBV30 | CAWSVGQGNQPQHF | TGTGCCTGGAGTGTCGGACAGGGCAATCAGCCCCAGCATTTT
many | TRBJ1-5 | TRBD1 | TRBV6-5 | CASSTNRGEDQPQHF | TGTGCCAGCAGTACAAACAGGGGAGAGGATCAGCCCCAGCATTTT
many | TRBJ2-3 | TRBD2 | TRBV28 | CASSLPTSGSAWSDTQYF | TGTGCCAGCAGTTTGCCAACTAGCGGGTCAGCGTGGTCAGATACGCAGTATTTT
few | TRBJ2-5 | . | TRBV27 | CASSWGSLETQYF | TGTGCCAGCAGTTGGGGTTCGTTAGAGACCCAGTACTTC
many | TRBJ2-3 | . | TRBV9 | CASNKAEGGNTDTQYF | TGTGCCAGCAACAAAGCGGAGGGGGGTAACACAGATACGCAGTATTTT
few | TRBJ2-1 | . | TRBV15 | CATSRVEFENAGHEQFF | TGTGCCACCAGCAGAGTGGAGTTTGAGAATGCGGGACATGAGCAGTTCTTC
. | TRBJ1-2 | TRBD1 | TRBV20-1 | CSAREIASDRGEGPRYTF | TGCAGTGCTAGAGAGATCGCCTCCGACAGGGGAGAAGGTCCTCGCTACACCTTC
few | TRBJ2-2 | . | TRBV7-6 | CASSLAQGLIGELFF | TGTGCCAGCAGCTTAGCCCAGGGGCTTATCGGGGAGCTGTTTTTT
many | TRBJ2-1 | . | TRBV29-1 | CSDRTVNYNEQFF | TGCAGCGATCGAACGGTAAACTACAATGAGCAGTTCTTC
few | TRBJ1-1 | . | TRBV19 | CASSPGPAMDTEAFF | TGTGCCAGTAGTCCGGGCCCCGCTATGGACACTGAAGCTTTCTTT
. | TRBJ1-1 | . | TRBV9 | CASSGGHTNTEAFF | TGTGCCAGCAGCGGGGGACATACGAACACTGAAGCTTTCTTT
few | TRBJ2-3 | TRBD2 | TRBV7-6 | CASSLAGGEGDTQYF | TGTGCCAGCAGCCTAGCGGGAGGAGAGGGGGATACGCAGTATTTT
many | TRBJ2-3 | TRBD2 | TRBV12-3/TRBV12-4 | CASIRGEDTQYF | TGTGCCAGCATACGGGGGGAAGATACGCAGTATTTT
many | TRBJ2-7 | . | TRBV29-1 | CSVEDGGYEQYF | TGCAGCGTTGAAGATGGGGGCTACGAGCAGTACTTC